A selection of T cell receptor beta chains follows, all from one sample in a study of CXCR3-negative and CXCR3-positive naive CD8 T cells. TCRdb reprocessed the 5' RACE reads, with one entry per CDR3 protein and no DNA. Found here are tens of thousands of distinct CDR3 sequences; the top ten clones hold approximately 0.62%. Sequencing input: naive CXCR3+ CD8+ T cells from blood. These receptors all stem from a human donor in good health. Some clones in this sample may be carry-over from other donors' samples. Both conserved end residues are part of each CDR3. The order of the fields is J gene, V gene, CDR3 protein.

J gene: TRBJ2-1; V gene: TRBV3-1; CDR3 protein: CASSQEMSGRPDKTYNEQFF
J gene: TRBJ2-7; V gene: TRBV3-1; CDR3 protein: CASSRRYEQYF
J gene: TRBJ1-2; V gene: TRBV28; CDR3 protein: CASSRAQGMNYGYTF
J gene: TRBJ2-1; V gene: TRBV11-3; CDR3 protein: CASSSRQGNEQFF
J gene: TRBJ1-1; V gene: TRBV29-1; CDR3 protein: CSVEDLGQVMNTEAFF
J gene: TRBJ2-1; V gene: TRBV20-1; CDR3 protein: CSASWGLAGGEQFF
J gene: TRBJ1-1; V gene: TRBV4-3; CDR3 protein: CASSQDRGLNTEAFF
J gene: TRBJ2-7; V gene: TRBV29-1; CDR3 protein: CSVESTESYEQYF
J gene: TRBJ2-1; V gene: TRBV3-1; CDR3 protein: CASSQALSYNEQFF
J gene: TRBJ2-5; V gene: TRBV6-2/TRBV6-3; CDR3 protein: CASSYGRYAGGETQYF
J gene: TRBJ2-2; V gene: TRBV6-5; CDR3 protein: CASSYSGNTGELFF
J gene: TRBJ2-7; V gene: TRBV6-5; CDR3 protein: CASSFRDRPSYEQYF
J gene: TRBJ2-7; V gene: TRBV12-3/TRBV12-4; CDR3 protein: CASSSGQGFEQYF
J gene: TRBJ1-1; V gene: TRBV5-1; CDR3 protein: CASSPFQDRGGAFF
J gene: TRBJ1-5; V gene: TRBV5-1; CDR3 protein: CATPSDRRNQPQHF
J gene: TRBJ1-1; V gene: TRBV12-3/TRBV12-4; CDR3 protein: CASSLAPTGARPEAFF
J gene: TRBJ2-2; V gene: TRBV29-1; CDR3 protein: CSVASANTGELFF
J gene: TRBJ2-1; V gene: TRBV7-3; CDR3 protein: CASGRGGPNEQFF
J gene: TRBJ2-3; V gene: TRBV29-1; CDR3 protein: CSVDGLAGGRTDTQYF
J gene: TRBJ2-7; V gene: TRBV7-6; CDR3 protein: CASSLSRQGAGEQYF
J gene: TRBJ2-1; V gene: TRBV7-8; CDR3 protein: CASSPLNRGMVNEQFF
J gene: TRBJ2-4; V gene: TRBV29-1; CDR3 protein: CSVLWGNLNIQYF
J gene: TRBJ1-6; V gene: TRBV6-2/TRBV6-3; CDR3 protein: CASSYRGSPLHF
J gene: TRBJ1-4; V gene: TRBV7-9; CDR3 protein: CASSSRQALEKLFF
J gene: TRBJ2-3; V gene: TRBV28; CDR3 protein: CASSWGLGTDTQYF
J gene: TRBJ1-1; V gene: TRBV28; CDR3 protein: CASNLPANTEAFF